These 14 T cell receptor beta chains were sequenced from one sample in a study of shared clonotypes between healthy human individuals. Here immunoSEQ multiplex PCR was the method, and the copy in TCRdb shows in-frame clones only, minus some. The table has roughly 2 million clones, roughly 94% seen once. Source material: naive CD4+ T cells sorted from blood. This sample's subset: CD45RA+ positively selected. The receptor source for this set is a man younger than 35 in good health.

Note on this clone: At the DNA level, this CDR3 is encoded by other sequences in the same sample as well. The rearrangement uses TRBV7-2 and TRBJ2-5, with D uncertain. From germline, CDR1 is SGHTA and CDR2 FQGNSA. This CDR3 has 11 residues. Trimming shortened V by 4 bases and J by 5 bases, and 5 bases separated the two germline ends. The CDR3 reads CASSSRETQYF. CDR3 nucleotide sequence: TGTGCCAGCAGCTCTCGGGAGACCCAGTACTTC.

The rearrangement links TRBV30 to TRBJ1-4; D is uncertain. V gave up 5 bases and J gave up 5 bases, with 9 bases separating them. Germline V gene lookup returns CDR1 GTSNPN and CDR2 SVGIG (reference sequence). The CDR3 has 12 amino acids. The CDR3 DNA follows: TGTGCCTGGTGGGCAGAAAATGAAAAACTGTTTTTT. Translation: CAWWAENEKLFF.

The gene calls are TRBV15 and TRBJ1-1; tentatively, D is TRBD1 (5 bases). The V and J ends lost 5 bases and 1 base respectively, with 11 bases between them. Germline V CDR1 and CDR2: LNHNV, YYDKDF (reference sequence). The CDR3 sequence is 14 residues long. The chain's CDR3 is CATSLWDGNTEAFF. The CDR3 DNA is TGTGCCACCAGCCTTTGGGACGGGAACACTGAAGCTTTCTTT. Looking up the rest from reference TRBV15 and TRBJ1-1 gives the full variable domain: DAMVIQNPRYQVTQFGKPVTLSCSQTLNHNVMYWYQQKSSQAPKLLFHYYDKDFNNEADTPDNFQSRRPNTSFCFLDIRSPGLGDTAMYLCATSLWDGNTEAFFGQGTRLTVV.

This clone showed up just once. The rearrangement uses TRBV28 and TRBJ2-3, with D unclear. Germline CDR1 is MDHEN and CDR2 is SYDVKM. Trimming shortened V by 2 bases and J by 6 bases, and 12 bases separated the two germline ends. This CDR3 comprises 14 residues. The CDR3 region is CASSLPGVRDTQYF. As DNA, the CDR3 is TGTGCCAGCAGTTTACCTGGGGTGAGGGATACGCAGTATTTT.

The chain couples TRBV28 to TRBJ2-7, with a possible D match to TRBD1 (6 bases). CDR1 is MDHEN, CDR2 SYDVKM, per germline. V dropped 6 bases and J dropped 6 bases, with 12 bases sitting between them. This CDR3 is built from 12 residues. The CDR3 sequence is CASSTTGLEQYF. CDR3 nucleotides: TGTGCCAGCAGCACAACAGGGCTCGAGCAGTACTTC.

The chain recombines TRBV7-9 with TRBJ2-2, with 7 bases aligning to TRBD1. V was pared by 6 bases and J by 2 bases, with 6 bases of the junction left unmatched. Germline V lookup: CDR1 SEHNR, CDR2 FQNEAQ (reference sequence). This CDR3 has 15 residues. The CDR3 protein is CASRVTGRNTGELFF. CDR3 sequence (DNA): TGTGCCAGCAGGGTGACAGGGAGAAACACCGGGGAGCTGTTTTTT.

In nucleotides, the CDR3 is TGTGCCAGCAGTGTGCGGCTTAGCGATACGCAGTATTTT. This codes for CASSVRLSDTQYF. This chain joins TRBV2 and TRBJ2-3; the D is unclear. Looked up from germline, CDR1 is SNHLY and CDR2 is FYNNEI. V lost 4 bases, J lost 6 bases, and 11 bases lay in between. The CDR3 extends over 13 amino acids.

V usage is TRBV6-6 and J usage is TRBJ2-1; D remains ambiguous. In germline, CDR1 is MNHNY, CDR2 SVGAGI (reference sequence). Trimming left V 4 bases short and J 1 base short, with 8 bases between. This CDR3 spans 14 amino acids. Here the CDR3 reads CASSFGRSYNEQFF. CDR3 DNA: TGTGCCAGCAGTTTCGGACGATCCTACAATGAGCAGTTCTTC.

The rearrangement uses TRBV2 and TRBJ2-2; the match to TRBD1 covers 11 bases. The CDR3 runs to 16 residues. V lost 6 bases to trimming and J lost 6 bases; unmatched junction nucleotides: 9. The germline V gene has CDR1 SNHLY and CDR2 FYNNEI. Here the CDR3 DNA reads TGTGCCAGCAGGGACCCGGGACAGGGGGTTGCCGGGGAGCTGTTTTTT. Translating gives CASRDPGQGVAGELFF. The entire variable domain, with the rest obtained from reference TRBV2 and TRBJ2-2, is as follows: EPEVTQTPSHQVTQMGQEVILRCVPISNHLYFYWYRQILGQKVEFLVSFYNNEISEKSEIFDDQFSVERPDGSNFTLKIRSTKLEDSAMYFCASRDPGQGVAGELFFGEGSRLTVL.

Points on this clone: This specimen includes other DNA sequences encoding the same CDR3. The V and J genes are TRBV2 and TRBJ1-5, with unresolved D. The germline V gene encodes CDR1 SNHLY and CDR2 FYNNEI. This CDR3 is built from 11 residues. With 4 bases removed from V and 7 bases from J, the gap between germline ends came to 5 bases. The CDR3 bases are TGTGCCAGCAGTGTCGGCCAGCCCCAGCATTTT. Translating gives CASSVGQPQHF. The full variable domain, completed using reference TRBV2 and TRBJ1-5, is EPEVTQTPSHQVTQMGQEVILRCVPISNHLYFYWYRQILGQKVEFLVSFYNNEISEKSEIFDDQFSVERPDGSNFTLKIRSTKLEDSAMYFCASSVGQPQHFGDGTRLSIL.

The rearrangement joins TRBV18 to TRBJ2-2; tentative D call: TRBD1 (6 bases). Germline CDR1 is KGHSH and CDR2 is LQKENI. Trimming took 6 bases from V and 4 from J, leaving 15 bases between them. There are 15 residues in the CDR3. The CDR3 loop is CASSLAGESTGELFF. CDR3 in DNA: TGTGCCAGCTCGTTAGCAGGGGAGAGCACCGGGGAGCTGTTTTTT.

CDR3 amino acids: CASSLGDGPFRGYTF. CDR3 DNA: TGCGCCAGCAGCTTGGGGGACGGCCCCTTCCGGGGCTACACCTTC. J is TRBJ1-2 and V is TRBV5-1, with D possibly TRBD1 on 5 matching bases. V lost 0 bases and J lost 8, with 17 bases in between. Germline V gene data show CDR1 as SGHRS and CDR2 as YFSETQ. This CDR3 region has 15 residues.

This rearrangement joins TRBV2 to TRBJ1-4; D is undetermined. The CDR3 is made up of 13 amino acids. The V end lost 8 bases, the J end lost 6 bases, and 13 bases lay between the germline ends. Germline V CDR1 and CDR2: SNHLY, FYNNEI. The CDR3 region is CASEPTGDEKLFF. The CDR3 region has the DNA TGTGCCAGCGAGCCTACTGGTGATGAAAAACTGTTTTTT.

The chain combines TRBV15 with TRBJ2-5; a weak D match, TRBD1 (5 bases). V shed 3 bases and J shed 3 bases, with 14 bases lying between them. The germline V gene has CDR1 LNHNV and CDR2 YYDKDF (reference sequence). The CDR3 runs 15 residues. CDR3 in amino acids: CATSSPNPGKETQYF. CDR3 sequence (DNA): TGTGCCACCAGCAGTCCAAACCCAGGGAAAGAGACCCAGTACTTC. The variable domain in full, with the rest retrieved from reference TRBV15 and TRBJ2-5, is DAMVIQNPRYQVTQFGKPVTLSCSQTLNHNVMYWYQQKSSQAPKLLFHYYDKDFNNEADTPDNFQSRRPNTSFCFLDIRSPGLGDTAMYLCATSSPNPGKETQYFGPGTRLLVL.